This TCR beta chain was identified during a study of CD8+ T cells in alopecia areata. Study-level results: Tofacitinib produced a significant decrease in scalp clonality and in expanded CD8+ clones among the top 100. Scalp and blood samples kept many expanded lesional clones throughout tofacitinib. Given one nonresponder, whether baseline CD8+ expansion relates to response remains uncertain.

The CDR3 has 15 residues. Trimming cost V 6 bases and J 4 bases; bases outside gene matches: 6. Looked up from germline, CDR1 is MGHDK and CDR2 is SYGVNS. The sample holds a few counts of this clone. Its antigen is not known. Treatment specified: oral pan-JAK inhibitor, 5-10 mg twice daily. Sorting of CD4+ and CD8+ T cells was performed on PBMCs. cDNA reverse transcribed from extracted RNA served as the sequencing template. Repertoires were generated with immunoSEQ multiplex PCR, while TCRdb's copy carries only in-frame clones and drops some. The sample contains 200,000 to 250,000 clones, approximately 45% of which appear only once.

This receptor was taken from a human donor with alopecia areata. The rearrangement links TRBV25-1 to TRBJ2-1; 10 bases align to TRBD2. The source material was CD4+ T cells sorted from blood, sampled at approximately week 36, from a patient treated with tofacitinib. CDR3 in amino acids: CASRASSGRYNEQFF. CDR3 DNA: TGTGCCAGCAGGGCCTCTAGCGGGAGATACAATGAGCAGTTCTTC.